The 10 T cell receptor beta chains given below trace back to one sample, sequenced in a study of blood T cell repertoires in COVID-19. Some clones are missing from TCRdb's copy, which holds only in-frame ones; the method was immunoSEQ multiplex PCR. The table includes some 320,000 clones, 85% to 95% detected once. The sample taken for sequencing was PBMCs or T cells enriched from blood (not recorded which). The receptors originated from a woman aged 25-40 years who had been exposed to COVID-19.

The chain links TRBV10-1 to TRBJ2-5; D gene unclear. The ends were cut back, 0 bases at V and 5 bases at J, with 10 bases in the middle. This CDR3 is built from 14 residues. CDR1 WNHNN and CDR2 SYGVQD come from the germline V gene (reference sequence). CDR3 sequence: CASSESRSPETQYF. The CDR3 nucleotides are TGCGCCAGCAGTGAGTCGAGGAGCCCGGAGACCCAGTACTTC.

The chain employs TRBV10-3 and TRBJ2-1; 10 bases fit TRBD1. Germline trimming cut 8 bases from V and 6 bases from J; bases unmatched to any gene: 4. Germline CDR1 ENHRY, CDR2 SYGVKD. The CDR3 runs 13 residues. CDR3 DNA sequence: TGTGCCATCGGCCGACAGGGGGCCAATGAGCAGTTCTTC. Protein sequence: CAIGRQGANEQFF.

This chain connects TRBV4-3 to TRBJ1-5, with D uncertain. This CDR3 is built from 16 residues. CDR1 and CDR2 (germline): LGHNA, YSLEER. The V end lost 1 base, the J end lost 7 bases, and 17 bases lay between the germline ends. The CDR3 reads CASSQALGRAGQPQHF. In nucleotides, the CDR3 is TGCGCCAGCAGCCAAGCGTTGGGTCGTGCCGGGCAGCCCCAGCATTTT.

DNA of the CDR3: TGTGCCAGTAGTAGGGACAGGGAACCCACCTACGAGCAGTACTTC. It is translated as CASSRDREPTYEQYF. This chain joins TRBV19 and TRBJ2-7; 9 nucleotides line up with TRBD1. The CDR3 has 15 amino acids. Unmatched junction bases numbered 6, after V lost 4 bases and J lost 2 bases. CDR1 is LNHDA, CDR2 SQIVND, per germline (reference sequence).

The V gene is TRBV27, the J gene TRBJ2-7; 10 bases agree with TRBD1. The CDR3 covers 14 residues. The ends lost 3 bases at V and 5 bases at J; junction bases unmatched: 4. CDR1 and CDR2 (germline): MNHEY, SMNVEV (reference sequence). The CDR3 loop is CASSFRDRGHEQYF. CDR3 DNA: TGTGCCAGCAGTTTCCGGGACAGGGGACACGAGCAGTACTTC.

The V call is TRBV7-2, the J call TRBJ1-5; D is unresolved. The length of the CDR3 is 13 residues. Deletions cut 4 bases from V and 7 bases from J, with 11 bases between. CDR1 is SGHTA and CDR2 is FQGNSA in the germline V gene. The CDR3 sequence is CASSSPPGQPQHF. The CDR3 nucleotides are TGTGCCAGCAGCTCCCCTCCAGGCCAGCCCCAGCATTTT. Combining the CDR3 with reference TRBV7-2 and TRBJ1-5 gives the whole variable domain GAGVSQSPSNKVTEKGKDVELRCDPISGHTALYWYRQSLGQGLEFLIYFQGNSAPDKSGLPSDRFSAERTGGSVSTLTIQRTQQEDSAVYLCASSSPPGQPQHFGDGTRLSIL.

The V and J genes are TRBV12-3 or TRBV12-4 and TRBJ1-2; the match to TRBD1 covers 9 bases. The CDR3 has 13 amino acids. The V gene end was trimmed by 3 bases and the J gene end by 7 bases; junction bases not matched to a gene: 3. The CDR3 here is CASSFNRGLGYTF. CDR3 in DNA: TGTGCCAGCAGTTTTAACAGGGGGCTTGGCTACACCTTC.

CDR3: CASSQLQGLILKPQHF. CDR3 sequence (DNA): TGTGCCAGCAGTCAATTACAGGGCTTGATTTTAAAGCCCCAGCATTTT. This chain joins TRBV6-2 or TRBV6-3 and TRBJ1-5, with D perhaps TRBD1 (6 bases). Trimming took 5 bases from V and 8 from J, leaving 22 bases between them. CDR3 length: 16 amino acids. Germline V CDR1 and CDR2: MNHEY, SVGEGT.

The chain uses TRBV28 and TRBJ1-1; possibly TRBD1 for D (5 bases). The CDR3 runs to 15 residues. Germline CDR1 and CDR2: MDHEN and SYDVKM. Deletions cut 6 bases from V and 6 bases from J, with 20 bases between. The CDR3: CASSLTSPGFSEAFF. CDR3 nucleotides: TGTGCCAGCAGCCTAACCTCTCCAGGGTTCTCTGAAGCTTTCTTT.

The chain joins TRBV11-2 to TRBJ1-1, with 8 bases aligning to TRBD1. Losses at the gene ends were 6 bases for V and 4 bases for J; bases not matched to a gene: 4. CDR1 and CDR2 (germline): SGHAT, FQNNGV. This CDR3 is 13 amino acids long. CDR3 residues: CASSQGARTEAFF. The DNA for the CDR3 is TGTGCCAGCAGTCAGGGGGCACGCACTGAAGCTTTCTTT.